Presented here are 14 T cell receptor beta chains from one specimen sequenced in a study of blood T cell repertoires in COVID-19. Sequencing was performed with immunoSEQ multiplex PCR; in TCRdb, only in-frame clones are kept and a portion is missing. The sample lists 300,000 or so clones, roughly 86% occurring once. The sequencing input was peripheral blood. These receptors originate from a man in his 70s with acute or convalescent COVID-19.

CDR3 nucleotide sequence: TGCGCCAGCAGCCAGATGACAGGGGACCAAGAGACCCAGTACTTC. Its translation: CASSQMTGDQETQYF. The chain is built from TRBV4-1 and TRBJ2-5; 8 bases are a match to TRBD1. CDR1 MGHRA and CDR2 YSYEKL come from the germline V gene. Trimming cost V 3 bases and J 0 bases; bases outside gene matches: 3. This CDR3 is 15 amino acids long.

This clone has a single count. The V and J genes are TRBV2 and TRBJ2-3; weak D call: TRBD2 (5 bases). This CDR3 has 14 amino acids. V gave up 3 bases and J gave up 5 bases, with 12 bases separating them. The germline V gene has CDR1 SNHLY and CDR2 FYNNEI. The chain's CDR3 is CASSEGGSVDTQYF. CDR3 nucleotides: TGTGCCAGCAGTGAGGGCGGGTCGGTAGATACGCAGTATTTT.

The rearrangement links TRBV4-1 to TRBJ2-7; 12 bases map to TRBD2. Germline V gene data show CDR1 as MGHRA and CDR2 as YSYEKL. The CDR3 length is 18 residues. Unmatched junction bases numbered 11, after V lost 0 bases and J lost 5 bases. CDR3: CASSQEGLAGGPGNEQYF. The CDR3 nucleotides read TGCGCCAGCAGCCAAGAGGGGCTAGCGGGAGGGCCGGGGAACGAGCAGTACTTC.

This chain joins TRBV18 and TRBJ1-2; D gene unclear. V was shortened by 2 bases and J by 2 bases, with 12 bases between the two germline ends. This CDR3 spans 15 amino acids. In germline, CDR1 is KGHSH, CDR2 LQKENI. For the CDR3, the DNA is TGTGCCAGCTCACCAAACAGCCAACGAAACTATGGCTACACCTTC. It is translated as CASSPNSQRNYGYTF.

The V and J genes are TRBV7-2 and TRBJ2-5, with 9 bases lining up with TRBD2. With V trimmed by 3 bases and J by 0 bases, 2 bases remained unmatched. This CDR3 has 15 residues. Germline assignment: CDR1 SGHTA and CDR2 FQGNSA. CDR3: CASSFSSGNQETQYF. CDR3 nucleotides: TGTGCCAGCAGCTTCTCTAGCGGGAACCAAGAGACCCAGTACTTC.

This clone was detected once. The rearrangement links TRBV6-1 to TRBJ1-1, with no clear D. The CDR3 loop spans 15 amino acids. Germline loops: CDR1 MNHNS, CDR2 SASEGT. Trimming stripped 1 base from V and 1 base from J, with 10 bases between. CDR3 DNA: TGTGCCAGCAGTGAAGGGTCAGCGGGGAACACTGAAGCTTTCTTT. Protein product: CASSEGSAGNTEAFF.

The chain combines TRBV30 with TRBJ1-1, with 7 bases identical to TRBD1. V was pared by 2 bases and J by 1 base, with 1 base of the junction left unmatched. Germline values: CDR1 GTSNPN, CDR2 SVGIG (reference sequence). The CDR3 has 13 residues. This CDR3 reads CAWSKGANTEAFF. The DNA of the CDR3 is TGTGCCTGGAGTAAGGGGGCGAACACTGAAGCTTTCTTT.

This clone was detected only once. The J gene is TRBJ2-5, the V gene TRBV28; 8 nucleotides line up with TRBD1. With 6 bases clipped from V and 1 base from J, the junction kept 4 bases outside the gene matches. The CDR3 extends over 14 amino acids. Looked up from germline, CDR1 is MDHEN and CDR2 is SYDVKM. This chain's CDR3 is CASRITGGQETQYF. As DNA, the CDR3 is TGTGCCAGCAGAATCACAGGGGGCCAAGAGACCCAGTACTTC.

The chain combines TRBV6-6 with TRBJ2-7, with D perhaps TRBD1 (5 bases). Germline CDR1 and CDR2: MNHNY and SVGAGI (reference sequence). The CDR3 is 14 amino acids. Trimming stripped 4 bases from V and 3 bases from J, with 13 bases between. Here the CDR3 DNA reads TGTGCCAGCAGTTTTCGGACATACCTCTACGAGCAGTACTTC. This codes for CASSFRTYLYEQYF.

The chain couples TRBV3-1 (or the pseudogene TRBV3-2) to TRBJ2-3; 9 bases line up with TRBD1. Germline V gene sequence: CDR1 LGHDT, CDR2 YNNKEL (reference sequence). The CDR3 totals 17 residues. V shed 0 bases and J 4 bases; nucleotides not matched to a gene: 8. The CDR3 reads CASSQDFVGTGSDTQYF. CDR3 sequence (DNA): TGTGCCAGCAGCCAAGATTTCGTCGGGACAGGGTCAGATACGCAGTATTTT.

There are a few counts of this clone. The chain couples TRBV28 to TRBJ2-3; 9 positions match TRBD2. Germline V gives CDR1 MDHEN, CDR2 SYDVKM. This CDR3 comprises 15 residues. Trimming cost V 6 bases and J 3 bases; bases outside gene matches: 7. The CDR3 spells CASRKAGGGTDTQYF. The CDR3 coding sequence is TGTGCCAGCAGAAAAGCGGGGGGCGGGACAGATACGCAGTATTTT.

The chain links TRBV24-1 to TRBJ2-1, with 7 bases lining up with TRBD2. V lost 5 bases and J lost 1; bases outside the gene matches: 10. Germline V gene lookup returns CDR1 KGHDR and CDR2 SFDVKD. This CDR3 comprises 17 residues. Here the CDR3 reads CATSGEGPAGSYNEQFF. DNA of the CDR3: TGTGCCACCAGTGGGGAGGGACCGGCCGGTTCCTACAATGAGCAGTTCTTC.

The rearrangement joins TRBV19 to TRBJ2-7, with D maybe TRBD2 (6 bases). V lost 4 bases to trimming and J lost 0 bases, with 13 bases between them. Germline V gene data show CDR1 as LNHDA and CDR2 as SQIVND (reference sequence). The CDR3 is 15 amino acids. The CDR3 here is CASSRVGTGSYEQYF. The CDR3 nucleotides read TGTGCCAGTAGTAGGGTCGGGACTGGCTCCTACGAGCAGTACTTC.

This clone was seen many times. The CDR3 loop reads CASSERGRKYF. The CDR3 nucleotides are TGTGCCAGTAGTGAGCGGGGCCGTAAGTACTTC. This rearrangement joins TRBV19 to TRBJ2-5; TRBD2 aligns across 7 bases. Germline lookup yields CDR1 LNHDA and CDR2 SQIVND (reference sequence). Germline trimming cut 5 bases from V and 12 bases from J; bases unmatched to any gene: 6. This CDR3 is 11 amino acids long.